A selection of T cell receptor beta chains follows, all from one sample in a study of blood T cell repertoires in COVID-19. Only in-frame clones appear in the TCRdb table, and some are missing; sequencing was by immunoSEQ multiplex PCR. Among some 250,000 clones listed, roughly 90% were seen once. Sequencing input: peripheral blood. Source of these receptors: a human donor in a cohort sampled during active COVID-19. The CDR3 runs from the conserved cysteine through the conserved F or W. The D gene is left open where the match is weak. Size is omitted from some rows. Given values are once, few, many or a class for expanded clones.

clone size	D gene	J gene	V gene	CDR3 protein	CDR3 DNA
NA	TRBD2	TRBJ2-3	TRBV19	CASSSTSASTDTQYF	TGTGCCAGTAGTTCGACTAGCGCGAGCACAGATACGCAGTATTTT
NA	NA	TRBJ1-2	TRBV7-3	CASSPQTGANYGYTF	TGTGCCAGCAGCCCACAGACAGGAGCTAACTATGGCTACACCTTC
NA	NA	TRBJ2-7	TRBV18	CASSPGLEQYF	TGTGCCAGCTCACCAGGCTTGGAGCAGTACTTC
NA	TRBD2	TRBJ2-1	TRBV14	CASSQDRRAGGSYNEQFF	TGTGCCAGCAGCCAAGATAGGCGGGCGGGGGGCTCCTACAATGAGCAGTTCTTC
few	NA	TRBJ1-5	TRBV6-4	CASSVSRARSPGNQPQHF	TGTGCCAGCAGTGTCTCGAGGGCCCGAAGCCCTGGCAATCAGCCCCAGCATTTT
NA	NA	TRBJ2-1	TRBV5-6	CASSPISSYNEQFF	TGTGCCAGCAGCCCCATCAGCTCCTACAATGAGCAGTTCTTC
once	NA	TRBJ1-6	TRBV7-9	CASSSRSGTFLESPLHF	TGTGCCAGCAGCTCCAGGTCGGGGACATTTCTAGAGTCACCCCTCCACTTT
NA	TRBD2	TRBJ2-3	TRBV5-1	CASSLASGGAGGTDTQYF	TGCGCCAGCAGCCTAGCTAGCGGGGGGGCTGGTGGCACAGATACGCAGTATTTT
NA	NA	TRBJ2-7	TRBV11-2	CASSSGYEQYF	TGTGCCAGCAGCTCCGGGTACGAGCAGTACTTC
NA	NA	TRBJ2-7	TRBV7-9	CASSSHRENYEQYF	TGTGCCAGCAGCTCCCACAGGGAGAACTACGAGCAGTACTTC
NA	NA	TRBJ2-5	TRBV5-5	CASSPMGPIQETQYF	TGTGCCAGCAGCCCAATGGGGCCTATTCAAGAGACCCAGTACTTC
NA	NA	TRBJ1-6	TRBV5-1	CASSLTGRGDSPLHF	TGCGCCAGCAGCTTGACAGGGAGAGGAGATTCACCCCTCCACTTT
NA	TRBD2	TRBJ2-5	TRBV4-3	CASSQDLAGGQETQYF	TGCGCCAGCAGCCAAGATTTGGCGGGGGGCCAAGAGACCCAGTACTTC
NA	TRBD1	TRBJ1-1	TRBV7-2	CASSRGTELNTEAFF	TGTGCCAGCAGCCGCGGGACAGAGTTAAACACTGAAGCTTTCTTT
NA	TRBD1	TRBJ2-7	TRBV28	CATEGQGPYEQYF	TGTGCCACGGAGGGACAGGGCCCCTACGAGCAGTACTTC
NA	NA	TRBJ2-5	TRBV11-2	CASSQAGRETQYF	TGTGCCAGCAGCCAAGCGGGTCGGGAGACCCAGTACTTC
NA	NA	TRBJ2-6	TRBV4-3	CASSQDSNPFGEAGANVLTF	TGCGCCAGCAGCCAAGATTCTAACCCGTTCGGGGAGGCTGGGGCCAACGTCCTGACTTTC
NA	NA	TRBJ2-1	TRBV15	CATSRGIANEQFF	TGTGCCACCAGCAGAGGGATAGCGAATGAGCAGTTCTTC
once	NA	TRBJ2-6	TRBV19	CASSLKGDISGANVLTF	TGTGCCAGTAGTCTAAAAGGGGACATCTCTGGGGCCAACGTCCTGACTTTC
NA	TRBD1	TRBJ1-2	TRBV4-3	CASSQVGQGHYGYTF	TGCGCCAGCAGCCAAGTGGGACAGGGGCACTATGGCTACACCTTC
NA	NA	TRBJ2-7	TRBV20-1	CSAYQSMVQYF	TGCAGTGCTTATCAGTCAATGGTGCAGTACTTC
NA	TRBD2	TRBJ2-7	TRBV11-2	CASSRLGLGYEQYF	TGTGCCAGCAGCCGACTGGGACTAGGCTACGAGCAGTACTTC
once	NA	TRBJ2-7	TRBV18	CASSPPEGSGEQYF	TGTGCCAGCTCACCACCGGAAGGCTCGGGCGAGCAGTACTTC
NA	NA	TRBJ1-1	TRBV10-2	CASIRVLGVTEAFF	TGCGCCAGCATTAGGGTCTTAGGGGTCACTGAAGCTTTCTTT
NA	TRBD1	TRBJ1-1	TRBV5-1	CASSWDRRNTEAFF	TGCGCCAGCAGCTGGGACAGGAGGAACACTGAAGCTTTCTTT
NA	NA	TRBJ2-5	TRBV4-1	CASSQAYGGLQETQYF	TGCGCCAGCAGCCAAGCATACGGGGGGCTCCAAGAGACCCAGTACTTC
NA	TRBD1	TRBJ1-1	TRBV5-1	CASSLTGGGTEAFF	TGCGCCAGCAGCTTGACAGGGGGTGGGACTGAAGCTTTCTTT
NA	TRBD1	TRBJ2-7	TRBV10-3	CAIAGQGTYEQYF	TGTGCCATCGCAGGACAGGGGACCTACGAGCAGTACTTC
NA	TRBD2	TRBJ2-7	TRBV19	CASWGGFGYEQYF	TGTGCCAGTTGGGGGGGGTTTGGCTACGAGCAGTACTTC
NA	NA	TRBJ1-1	TRBV5-1	CASSLVKNTEAFF	TGCGCCAGCAGCTTGGTCAAGAACACTGAAGCTTTCTTT
NA	NA	TRBJ1-2	TRBV20-1	CSARSGDGYTF	TGCAGTGCTAGATCAGGGGATGGCTACACCTTC
NA	TRBD2	TRBJ2-1	TRBV7-3	CASRKHPGLAGLGYNEQFF	TGTGCCAGCAGAAAACATCCGGGACTAGCGGGTTTAGGCTACAATGAGCAGTTCTTC
NA	TRBD2	TRBJ2-3	TRBV7-2	CASSLASGAGDTQYF	TGTGCCAGCAGCTTGGCTAGCGGGGCCGGGGATACGCAGTATTTT
once	TRBD2	TRBJ2-7	TRBV7-2	CANSSGGISYEQYF	TGTGCCAACAGTAGCGGGGGCATCTCCTACGAGCAGTACTTC
NA	NA	TRBJ1-1	TRBV4-3	CASSQETGYNTEAFF	TGCGCCAGCAGCCAAGAAACAGGGTACAACACTGAAGCTTTCTTT
NA	NA	TRBJ1-1	TRBV6-6	CASTPSSGGTGGEAFF	TGTGCCAGCACCCCATCGAGTGGGGGCACGGGGGGTGAAGCTTTCTTT
NA	NA	TRBJ2-6	TRBV7-9	CASSLGGGPGGSGANVLTF	TGTGCCAGCAGCTTAGGAGGGGGACCCGGAGGCTCTGGGGCCAACGTCCTGACTTTC
once	NA	TRBJ1-2	TRBV11-2	CASRPGLQGDGYTF	TGTGCCAGCCGACCAGGCTTACAAGGGGATGGCTACACCTTC
NA	TRBD2	TRBJ2-5	TRBV5-4	CASGRESGETQYF	TGTGCCAGCGGGCGGGAGAGCGGAGAGACCCAGTACTTC
NA	NA	TRBJ2-7	TRBV11-2	CASSLARDRTTSYEQYF	TGTGCCAGCAGCTTAGCACGAGACAGGACCACATCCTACGAGCAGTACTTC
NA	TRBD2	TRBJ2-7	TRBV11-2	CASSLDVSGRGGQYF	TGTGCCAGCAGCTTAGACGTTAGCGGGAGGGGAGGGCAGTACTTC
NA	TRBD2	TRBJ2-1	TRBV9	CASSGGLAGVGEQFF	TGTGCCAGCAGCGGGGGACTAGCGGGAGTCGGTGAGCAGTTCTTC
NA	TRBD2	TRBJ2-3	TRBV7-2	CASSLLAGAITQYF	TGTGCCAGCAGCTTACTAGCGGGGGCTATTACGCAGTATTTT
NA	TRBD1	TRBJ2-7	TRBV27	CASRRGQAQGPITYEQYF	TGTGCCAGCAGACGAGGACAGGCGCAGGGGCCAATAACCTACGAGCAGTACTTC
NA	NA	TRBJ2-2	TRBV21-1	CASSKEVGGNTGELFF	TGTGCCAGCAGCAAAGAAGTGGGAGGTAACACCGGGGAGCTGTTTTTT
NA	TRBD2	TRBJ2-3	TRBV18	CASSPITSGWTTDTQYF	TGTGCCAGCTCACCTATAACTAGCGGGTGGACCACAGATACGCAGTATTTT
NA	TRBD1	TRBJ1-1	TRBV24-1	CATRARGQGDTEAFF	TGTGCCACCAGAGCGCGTGGACAGGGCGACACTGAAGCTTTCTTT
NA	TRBD1	TRBJ1-5	TRBV3-1/TRBV3-2	CASSQDVARGTDQPQHF	TGTGCCAGCAGCCAAGATGTCGCACGGGGGACAGATCAGCCCCAGCATTTT
NA	TRBD2	TRBJ2-1	TRBV11-2	CASSPASSGRIYNEQFF	TGTGCCAGCAGCCCGGCTTCTAGCGGGAGGATTTACAATGAGCAGTTCTTC
NA	TRBD1	TRBJ2-3	TRBV7-2	CASSVEGARFTDTQYF	TGTGCCAGCAGCGTCGAGGGGGCGCGGTTCACAGATACGCAGTATTTT
NA	NA	TRBJ1-1	TRBV5-8	CASSDGTEAFF	TGTGCCAGCAGTGACGGGACAGAAGCTTTCTTT
NA	NA	TRBJ2-5	TRBV19	CASSIGRRETQYF	TGTGCCAGTAGTATCGGCCGGAGAGAGACCCAGTACTTC
NA	NA	TRBJ2-7	TRBV5-4	CASSPGGNSYEQYF	TGTGCCAGCAGCCCTGGCGGGAACTCCTACGAGCAGTACTTC
NA	NA	TRBJ1-2	TRBV7-9	CASSPDGRENYGYTF	TGTGCCAGCAGCCCTGATGGACGGGAAAACTATGGCTACACCTTC